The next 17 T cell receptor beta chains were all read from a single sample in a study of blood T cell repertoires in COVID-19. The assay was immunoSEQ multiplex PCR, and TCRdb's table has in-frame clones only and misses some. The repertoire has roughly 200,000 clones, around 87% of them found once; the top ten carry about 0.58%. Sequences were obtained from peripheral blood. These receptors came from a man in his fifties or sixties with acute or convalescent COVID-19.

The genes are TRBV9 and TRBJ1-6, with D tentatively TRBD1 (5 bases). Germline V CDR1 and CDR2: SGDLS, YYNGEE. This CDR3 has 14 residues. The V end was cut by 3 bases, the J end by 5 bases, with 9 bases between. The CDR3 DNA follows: TGTGCCAGCAGCGCAGGGACTGATAATTCACCCCTCCACTTT. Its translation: CASSAGTDNSPLHF.

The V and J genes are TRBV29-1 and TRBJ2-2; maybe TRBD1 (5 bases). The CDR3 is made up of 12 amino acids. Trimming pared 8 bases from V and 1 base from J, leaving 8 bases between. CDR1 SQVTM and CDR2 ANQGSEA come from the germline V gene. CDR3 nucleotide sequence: TGCAGCTGCGGACAGAACACCGGGGAGCTGTTTTTT. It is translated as CSCGQNTGELFF.

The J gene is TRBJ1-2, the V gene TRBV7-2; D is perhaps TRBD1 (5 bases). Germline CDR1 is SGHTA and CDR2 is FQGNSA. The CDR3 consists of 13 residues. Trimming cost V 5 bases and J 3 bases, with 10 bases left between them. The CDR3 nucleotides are TGTGCCAGCAGCCCCCAAGGGGACTATGGCTACACCTTC. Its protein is CASSPQGDYGYTF.

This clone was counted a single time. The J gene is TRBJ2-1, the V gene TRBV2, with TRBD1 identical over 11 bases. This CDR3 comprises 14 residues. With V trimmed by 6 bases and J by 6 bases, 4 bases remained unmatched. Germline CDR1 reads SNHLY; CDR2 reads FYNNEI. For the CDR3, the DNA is TGTGCCAGCAGAAGTGGACAGGGGGCCAATGAGCAGTTCTTC. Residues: CASRSGQGANEQFF.

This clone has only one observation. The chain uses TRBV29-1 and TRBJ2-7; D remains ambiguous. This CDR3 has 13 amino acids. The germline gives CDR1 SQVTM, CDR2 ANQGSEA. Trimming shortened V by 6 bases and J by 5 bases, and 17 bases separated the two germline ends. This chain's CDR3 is CSVRNPVLNEQYF. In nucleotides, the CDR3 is TGCAGCGTCCGCAATCCGGTTCTTAACGAGCAGTACTTC.

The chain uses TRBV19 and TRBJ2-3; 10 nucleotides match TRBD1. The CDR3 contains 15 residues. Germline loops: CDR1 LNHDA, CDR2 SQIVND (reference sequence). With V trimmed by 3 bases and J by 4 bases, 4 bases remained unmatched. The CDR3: CASSIGTGDADTQYF. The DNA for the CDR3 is TGTGCCAGTAGTATTGGGACAGGGGATGCAGATACGCAGTATTTT.

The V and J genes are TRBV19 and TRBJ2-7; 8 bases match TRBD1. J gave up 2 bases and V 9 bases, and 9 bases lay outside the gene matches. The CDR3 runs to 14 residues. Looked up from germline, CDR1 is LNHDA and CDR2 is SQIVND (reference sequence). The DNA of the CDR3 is TGTGCCAGGGTGGACAGGGTAAGGGCCTACGAGCAGTACTTC. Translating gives CARVDRVRAYEQYF.

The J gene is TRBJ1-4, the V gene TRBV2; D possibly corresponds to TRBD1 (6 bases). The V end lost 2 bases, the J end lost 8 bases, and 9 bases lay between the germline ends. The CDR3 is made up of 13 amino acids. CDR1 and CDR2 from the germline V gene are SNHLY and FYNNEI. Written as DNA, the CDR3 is TGTGCCAGCAGTGAACAGGGACAAGAAAAACTGTTTTTT. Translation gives CASSEQGQEKLFF.

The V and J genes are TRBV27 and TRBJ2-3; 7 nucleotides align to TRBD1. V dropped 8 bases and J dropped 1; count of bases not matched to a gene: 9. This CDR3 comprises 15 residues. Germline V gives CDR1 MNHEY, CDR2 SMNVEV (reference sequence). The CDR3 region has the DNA TGTGCCAGCGGAAAGAGGGGGCAGGGCACAGATACGCAGTATTTT. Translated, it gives CASGKRGQGTDTQYF.

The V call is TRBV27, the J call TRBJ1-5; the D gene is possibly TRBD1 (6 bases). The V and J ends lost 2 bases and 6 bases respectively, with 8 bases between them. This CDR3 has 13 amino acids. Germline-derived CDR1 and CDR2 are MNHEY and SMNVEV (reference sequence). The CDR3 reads CASSLAGVQPQHF. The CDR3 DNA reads TGTGCCAGCAGTTTAGCAGGGGTTCAGCCCCAGCATTTT.

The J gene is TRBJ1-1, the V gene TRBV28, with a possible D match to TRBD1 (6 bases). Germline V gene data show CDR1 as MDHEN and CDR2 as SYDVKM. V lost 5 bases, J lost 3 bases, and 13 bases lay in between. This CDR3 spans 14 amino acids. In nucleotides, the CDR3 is TGTGCCAGCAGTCAGAGGGGGAAGGACACTGAAGCTTTCTTT. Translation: CASSQRGKDTEAFF.

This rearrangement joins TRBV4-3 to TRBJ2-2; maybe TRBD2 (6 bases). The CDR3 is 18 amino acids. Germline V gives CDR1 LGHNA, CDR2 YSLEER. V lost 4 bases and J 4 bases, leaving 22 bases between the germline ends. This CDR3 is CASSPSVSSAPSTGELFF. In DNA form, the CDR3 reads TGCGCCAGCAGCCCATCGGTCTCTAGCGCCCCGAGCACCGGGGAGCTGTTTTTT.

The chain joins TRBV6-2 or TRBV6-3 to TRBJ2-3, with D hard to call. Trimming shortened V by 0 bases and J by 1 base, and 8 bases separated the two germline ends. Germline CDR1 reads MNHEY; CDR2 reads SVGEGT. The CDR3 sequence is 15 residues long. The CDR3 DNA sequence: TGTGCCAGCAGTTACTCGGCGGCACGCACAGATACGCAGTATTTT. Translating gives CASSYSAARTDTQYF.

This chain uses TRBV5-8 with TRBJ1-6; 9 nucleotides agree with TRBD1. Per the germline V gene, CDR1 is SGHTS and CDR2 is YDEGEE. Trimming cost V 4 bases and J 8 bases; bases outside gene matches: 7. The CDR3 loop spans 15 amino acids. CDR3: CASSLQTGGDSPLHF. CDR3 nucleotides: TGTGCCAGCAGCCTACAGACAGGGGGGGATTCACCCCTCCACTTT.

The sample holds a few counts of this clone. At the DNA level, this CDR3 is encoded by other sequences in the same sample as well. The CDR3 DNA reads as TGTGCCAGCAGTTACTCGAGGGGCACAGATACGCAGTATTTT. Translating it yields CASSYSRGTDTQYF. This chain connects TRBV6-5 to TRBJ2-3; D perhaps matches TRBD2 (5 bases). Deletions cut 0 bases from V and 1 base from J, with 5 bases between. CDR3 size: 14 residues. The V gene's germline CDR1 is MNHEY and CDR2 SVGAGI.

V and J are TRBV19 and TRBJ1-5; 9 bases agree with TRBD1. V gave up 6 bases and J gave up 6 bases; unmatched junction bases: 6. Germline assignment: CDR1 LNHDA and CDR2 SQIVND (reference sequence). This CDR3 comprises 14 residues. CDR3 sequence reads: CASSPTGGAQPQHF. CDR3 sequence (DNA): TGTGCCAGTAGCCCGACAGGGGGGGCTCAGCCCCAGCATTTT.

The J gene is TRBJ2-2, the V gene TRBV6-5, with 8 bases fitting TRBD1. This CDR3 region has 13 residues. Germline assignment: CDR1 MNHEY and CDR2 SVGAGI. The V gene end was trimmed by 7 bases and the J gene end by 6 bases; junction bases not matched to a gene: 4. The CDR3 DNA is TGTGCCAGCAACCTACAGGGGGCCGGGGAGCTGTTTTTT. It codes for CASNLQGAGELFF.